Included here is one T cell receptor beta chain sequence, with context. Its cognate antigen is unknown. Sample treatment: roughly 10-day PBMC culture with coronavirus spike peptide pools or control peptides (ViraFEST assay). The sample is drawn from a study of vaccination and CD4 T cells after COVID-19. For the study at large: Convalescent patients had positive nasal swab PCR results for SARS-CoV-2. Disease was mild in nine and severe in one.

Findings of the study overall: Vaccine-specific clones in convalescent patients were spike mono-reactive in 304 of 307 cases.

The V gene lost 3 bases and the J gene lost 2 bases, with 9 bases spanning the gap. Germline-derived CDR1 and CDR2 are KGHDR and SFDVKD. The CDR3 sequence is 14 residues long. Sequencing of DNA taken from cultured CD4+ T cells relied on the Oncomine TCR Beta short-read assay. Extraction of genomic DNA was performed on cultured CD4+ T cells. TCRdb reprocessed the PCR reads via MiXCR and lists one record per CDR3 protein. The table shows approximately 15,000 distinct CDR3 sequences, with around 53% occurring only once. The chain combines TRBV24-1 with TRBJ1-1, with D tentatively TRBD1 (6 bases). The sample was CD4+ T cells from blood, cultured in vitro. This TCR derives from a human donor who had recovered from COVID-19. The CDR3 coding sequence is TGTGCCACCAGTGATAAGGGGGTAAACACTGAAGCTTTCTTT. It yields the protein CATSDKGVNTEAFF.